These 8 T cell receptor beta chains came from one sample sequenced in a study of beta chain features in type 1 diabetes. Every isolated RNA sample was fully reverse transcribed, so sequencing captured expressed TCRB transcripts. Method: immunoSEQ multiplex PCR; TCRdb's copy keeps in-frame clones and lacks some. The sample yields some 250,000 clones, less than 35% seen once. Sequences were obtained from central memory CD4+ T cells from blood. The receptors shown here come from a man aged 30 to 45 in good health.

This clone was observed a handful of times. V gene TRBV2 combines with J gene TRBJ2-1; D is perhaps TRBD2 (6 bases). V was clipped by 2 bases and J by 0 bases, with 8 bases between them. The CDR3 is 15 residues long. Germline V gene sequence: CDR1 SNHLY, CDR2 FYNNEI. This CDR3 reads CASSERSGSYNEQFF. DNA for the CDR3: TGTGCCAGCAGTGAACGTAGCGGCTCCTACAATGAGCAGTTCTTC.

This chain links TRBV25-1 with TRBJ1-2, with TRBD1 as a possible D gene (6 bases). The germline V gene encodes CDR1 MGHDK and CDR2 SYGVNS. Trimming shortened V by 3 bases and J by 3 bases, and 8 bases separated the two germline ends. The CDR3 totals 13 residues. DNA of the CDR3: TGTGCCAGCAGTGAGGCAGGGGACTATGGCTACACCTTC. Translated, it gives CASSEAGDYGYTF.

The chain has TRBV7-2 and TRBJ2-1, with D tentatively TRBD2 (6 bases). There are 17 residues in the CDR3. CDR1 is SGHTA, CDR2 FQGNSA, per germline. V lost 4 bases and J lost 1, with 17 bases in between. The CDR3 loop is CASSSPGAGLSYNEQFF. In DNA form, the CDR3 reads TGTGCCAGCAGCTCCCCTGGAGCGGGCCTGTCCTACAATGAGCAGTTCTTC. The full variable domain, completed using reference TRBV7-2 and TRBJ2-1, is GAGVSQSPSNKVTEKGKDVELRCDPISGHTALYWYRQSLGQGLEFLIYFQGNSAPDKSGLPSDRFSAERTGGSVSTLTIQRTQQEDSAVYLCASSSPGAGLSYNEQFFGPGTRLTVL.

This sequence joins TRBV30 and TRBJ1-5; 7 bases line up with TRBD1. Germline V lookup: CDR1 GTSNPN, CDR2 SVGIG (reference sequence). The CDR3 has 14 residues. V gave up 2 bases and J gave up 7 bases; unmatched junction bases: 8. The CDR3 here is CAWSSGTVEQPQHF. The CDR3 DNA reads TGTGCCTGGAGTTCCGGGACAGTGGAACAGCCCCAGCATTTT. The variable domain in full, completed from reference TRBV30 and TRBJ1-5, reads SQTIHQWPATLVQPVGSPLSLECTVEGTSNPNLYWYRQAAGRGLQLLFYSVGIGQISSEVPQNLSASRPQDRQFILSSKKLLLSDSGFYLCAWSSGTVEQPQHFGDGTRLSIL.

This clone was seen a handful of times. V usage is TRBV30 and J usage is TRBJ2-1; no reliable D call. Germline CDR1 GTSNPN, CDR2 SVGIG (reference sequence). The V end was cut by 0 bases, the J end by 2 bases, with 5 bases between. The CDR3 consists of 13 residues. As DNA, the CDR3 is TGTGCCTGGAGTGTTTACCCCTACAATGAGCAGTTCTTC. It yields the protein CAWSVYPYNEQFF.

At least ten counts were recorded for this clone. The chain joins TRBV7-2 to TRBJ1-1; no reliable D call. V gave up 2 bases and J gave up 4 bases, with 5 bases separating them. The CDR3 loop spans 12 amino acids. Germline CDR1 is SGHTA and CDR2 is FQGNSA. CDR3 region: CASSLRGTEAFF. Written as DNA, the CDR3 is TGTGCCAGCAGCTTACGGGGCACTGAAGCTTTCTTT.

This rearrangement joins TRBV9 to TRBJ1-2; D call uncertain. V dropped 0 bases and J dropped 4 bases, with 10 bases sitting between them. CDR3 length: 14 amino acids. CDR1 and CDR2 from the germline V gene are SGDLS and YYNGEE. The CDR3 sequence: CASSVAAGSYGYTF. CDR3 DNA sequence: TGTGCCAGCAGCGTAGCGGCAGGTAGCTATGGCTACACCTTC.

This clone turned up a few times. The CDR3 loop is CASSLWAGTNTGELFF. The CDR3 DNA follows: TGCGCCAGCAGCTTGTGGGCAGGGACCAACACCGGGGAGCTGTTTTTT. V is TRBV5-1 and J is TRBJ2-2; the D call may be TRBD1 or TRBD2 (5 bases each). The germline V gene encodes CDR1 SGHRS and CDR2 YFSETQ. The CDR3 loop spans 16 amino acids. The germline V and J ends were trimmed by 1 base and 2 bases, with 12 bases remaining between them.